This TCR beta chain was observed in a study of vaccination effects on CD4 cells after COVID-19. Using viral peptide pools, the ViraFEST assay grew out antigen-specific CD4+ T cells prior to sequencing. Subsequent to a culture period of less than twelve days, CD4+ T cells were isolated. Every participant took two doses of the BNT162b2 or mRNA-1273 vaccine. In regard to this clone: Its target is not known.

Sequencing used immunoSEQ multiplex PCR; TCRdb keeps in-frame clones, though not all of them. The sample shows about 66,000 clones, about 80% of them seen only once. Germline trimming cut 4 bases from V and 9 bases from J; bases unmatched to any gene: 6. CDR1 and CDR2 (germline): MGHRA, YSYEKL. The CDR3 length is 14 residues. This sample comprised CD4+ T cells from PBMCs cultured with HCoV-OC43 spike peptides, obtained after COVID-19 vaccination. Subset indicated: HCoV-OC43 spike overlapping peptide pool stimulation. The TCR comes from a human donor who received a COVID-19 vaccine. This chain uses TRBV4-1 with TRBJ1-6, with 7 bases fitting TRBD1. The CDR3 bases are TGCGCCAGCAGCCCACAGGGGAGAAGTTCACCCCTCCACTTT. Protein product: CASSPQGRSSPLHF.